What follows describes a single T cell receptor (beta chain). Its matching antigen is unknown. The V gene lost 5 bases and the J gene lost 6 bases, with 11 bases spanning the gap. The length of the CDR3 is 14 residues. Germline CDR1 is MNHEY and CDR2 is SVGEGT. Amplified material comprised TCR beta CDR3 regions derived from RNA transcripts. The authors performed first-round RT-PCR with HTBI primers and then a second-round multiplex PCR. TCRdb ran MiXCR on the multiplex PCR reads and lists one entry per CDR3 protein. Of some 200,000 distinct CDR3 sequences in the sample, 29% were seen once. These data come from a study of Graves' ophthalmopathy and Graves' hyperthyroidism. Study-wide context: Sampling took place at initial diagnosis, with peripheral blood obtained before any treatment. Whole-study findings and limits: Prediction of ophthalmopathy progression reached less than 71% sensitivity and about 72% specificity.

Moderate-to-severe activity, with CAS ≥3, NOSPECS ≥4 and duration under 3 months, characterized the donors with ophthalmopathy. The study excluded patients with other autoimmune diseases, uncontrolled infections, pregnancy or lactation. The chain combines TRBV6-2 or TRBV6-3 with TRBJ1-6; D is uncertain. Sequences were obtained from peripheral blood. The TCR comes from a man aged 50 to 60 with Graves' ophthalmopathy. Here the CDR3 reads CASSPYSVNSPLHF. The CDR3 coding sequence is TGTGCCAGCAGTCCTTACAGCGTTAATTCACCCCTCCACTTT.